A single sample gave rise to the 19 T cell receptor beta chains below, sequenced in a study of long-term antiretroviral therapy in people with HIV. At survey level, the immunoSEQ assay was run in its v3.0 version. The protocol was immunoSEQ multiplex PCR, while the TCRdb copy is restricted to in-frame clones and leaves out a portion. The repertoire includes about 20,000 clones, 65% to 85% of them detected once, and approximately 15% sits in the top ten. The source material was unsorted PBMCs, sampled around 2.4 years before starting antiretroviral therapy. The source of these receptors is a woman aged 45-59 years with HIV.

V and J are TRBV30 and TRBJ1-6; no clear D gene. Germline-derived CDR1 and CDR2 are GTSNPN and SVGIG (reference sequence). The CDR3 has 17 residues. Trimming took off 3 bases at V and 0 bases at J, with 15 bases between the two ends. CDR3 protein: CAWSDLGRSSYNSPLHF. The CDR3 DNA reads TGTGCCTGGAGCGATCTCGGACGGAGCTCCTATAATTCACCCCTCCACTTT.

This chain connects TRBV30 to TRBJ2-1, with TRBD1 identical over 8 bases. The CDR3 runs to 14 residues. After removal of 0 bases from V and 6 bases from J, the junction contained 4 bases not matched to a gene. Looked up from germline, CDR1 is GTSNPN and CDR2 is SVGIG (reference sequence). The CDR3 sequence is CAWSVLGTGNEQFF. The CDR3, as DNA: TGTGCCTGGAGTGTACTAGGGACAGGCAATGAGCAGTTCTTC.

The gene calls are TRBV7-9 and TRBJ1-4, with TRBD1 identical over 7 bases. CDR1 SEHNR and CDR2 FQNEAQ come from the germline V gene (reference sequence). The CDR3 runs to 12 residues. With 4 bases clipped from V and 10 bases from J, the junction kept 3 bases outside the gene matches. In DNA, the CDR3 is TGTGCCAGCAGCTCCGACAGGGCAAAACTGTTTTTT. This translates into CASSSDRAKLFF. Drawing the rest from reference TRBV7-9 and TRBJ1-4, the complete variable domain is DTGVSQNPRHKITKRGQNVTFRCDPISEHNRLYWYRQTLGQGPEFLTYFQNEAQLEKSRLLSDRFSAERPKGSFSTLEIQRTEQGDSAMYLCASSSDRAKLFFGSGTQLSVL.

The count of this clone is one. This sequence joins TRBV13 and TRBJ2-1; no reliable D call. CDR1 is PRHDT, CDR2 FYEKMQ, per germline (reference sequence). The CDR3 length is 15 residues. Trimming removed 3 bases at V and 2 bases at J, with 11 bases between. The CDR3 region has the DNA TGTGCCAGCAGCTTGACTGGAAACGCCTACAATGAGCAGTTCTTC. Residues: CASSLTGNAYNEQFF.

The V and J genes are TRBV5-8 and TRBJ1-6; D is ambiguous. V dropped 3 bases and J dropped 5 bases, with 9 bases sitting between them. This CDR3 contains 14 residues. The germline V gene has CDR1 SGHTS and CDR2 YDEGEE. DNA for the CDR3: TGTGCCAGCAGCTCTGACCGAAATAATTCACCCCTCCACTTT. It is translated as CASSSDRNNSPLHF.

The V and J genes are TRBV7-8 and TRBJ2-7; D ambiguous. Germline-derived CDR1 and CDR2 are SGHVS and FQNEAQ. V dropped 2 bases and J dropped 4 bases, with 3 bases sitting between them. The CDR3 is 11 amino acids. The CDR3, as DNA: TGTGCCAGCAGCTTAAGGTACGAGCAGTACTTC. This gives the protein CASSLRYEQYF.

This clone occurred a few times. The rearrangement uses TRBV29-1 and TRBJ2-7; tentatively, D is TRBD2 (6 bases). The CDR3 has 13 amino acids. Trimming shortened V by 4 bases and J by 6 bases, and 16 bases separated the two germline ends. Germline loops: CDR1 SQVTM, CDR2 ANQGSEA. The DNA of the CDR3 is TGCAGCGTTGTCCGCGCGGGATCTATCGAGCAGTACTTC. Translation gives CSVVRAGSIEQYF.

This rearrangement joins TRBV19 to TRBJ1-1; D remains ambiguous. The CDR3 totals 14 residues. Trimming pared 3 bases from V and 0 bases from J, leaving 8 bases between. Germline values: CDR1 LNHDA, CDR2 SQIVND (reference sequence). CDR3 sequence: CASSMLQMNTEAFF. The CDR3 DNA sequence: TGTGCCAGTAGTATGTTGCAGATGAACACTGAAGCTTTCTTT.

This clone has only a few counts. This chain links TRBV27 with TRBJ1-2, with D tentatively TRBD1 (6 bases). V lost 5 bases and J lost 5, with 18 bases in between. There are 15 residues in the CDR3. Germline V lookup: CDR1 MNHEY, CDR2 SMNVEV (reference sequence). CDR3 residues: CASSPSSWGLYGYTF. CDR3 DNA: TGTGCCAGCAGTCCTTCATCGTGGGGGCTATATGGCTACACCTTC.

By sample fraction, this clone is medium-sized. The chain employs TRBV5-4 and TRBJ1-2; a possible D gene is TRBD1 (5 bases). V was cut by 0 bases and J by 6 bases, with 21 bases left in between. The V gene's germline CDR1 is SGHNT and CDR2 YYREEE (reference sequence). The CDR3 spans 17 residues. CDR3 in amino acids: CASSLADSGDRYDGYTF. DNA for the CDR3: TGTGCCAGCAGCTTGGCCGACTCCGGGGACCGTTACGATGGCTACACCTTC.

CDR3 coding DNA: TGTGCCACCAGCGCTTCCACCGGGGAGCTGTTTTTT. Translated, it gives CATSASTGELFF. The chain joins TRBV15 to TRBJ2-2; D unclear. The CDR3 is made up of 12 amino acids. Trimming removed 5 bases at V and 4 bases at J, with 5 bases between. Germline CDR1 LNHNV, CDR2 YYDKDF (reference sequence).

V is TRBV5-1 and J is TRBJ1-6; TRBD1 aligns across 8 bases. V dropped 0 bases and J dropped 7; count of bases not matched to a gene: 0. The germline gives CDR1 SGHRS, CDR2 YFSETQ. The CDR3 length is 14 residues. This chain's CDR3 is CASSLGDRNSPLHF. In nucleotides, the CDR3 is TGCGCCAGCAGCTTGGGGGACAGGAATTCACCCCTCCACTTT.

The V gene is TRBV7-2, the J gene TRBJ2-3; 9 bases line up with TRBD2. The CDR3 is 18 amino acids. Trimming cost V 1 base and J 0 bases; bases outside gene matches: 8. Germline V lookup: CDR1 SGHTA, CDR2 FQGNSA. The CDR3 sequence is CASSLVYLAGGSTDTQYF. In nucleotides, the CDR3 is TGTGCCAGCAGCTTAGTGTATTTGGCGGGGGGGAGCACAGATACGCAGTATTTT.

The rearrangement links TRBV28 to TRBJ2-3, with D unclear. CDR1 MDHEN and CDR2 SYDVKM come from the germline V gene. Trimming removed 3 bases from V and 2 bases from J, with 9 bases in between. This CDR3 has 14 residues. The CDR3 region has the DNA TGTGCCAGCAGTTTGTCCAGTCCCACAGATACGCAGTATTTT. Translating gives CASSLSSPTDTQYF.

This chain links TRBV2 with TRBJ2-3, with D perhaps matching TRBD1 (5 bases). The V and J ends lost 3 bases and 3 bases respectively, with 10 bases between them. Germline values: CDR1 SNHLY, CDR2 FYNNEI. CDR3 length: 14 residues. The CDR3 bases are TGTGCCAGCAGTGACTCAGGGTGGACAGATACGCAGTATTTT. This encodes CASSDSGWTDTQYF.

This chain connects TRBV5-6 to TRBJ1-1; 12 bases fit TRBD1. The trim removed 0 bases at V and 4 bases at J, leaving 10 bases unmatched. The CDR3 is made up of 18 amino acids. Germline CDR1 reads SGHDT; CDR2 reads YYEEEE. CDR3 nucleotides: TGTGCCAGCAGCTTGGGCTCGGGGACAGGGGGCAGCGGCACTGAAGCTTTCTTT. It is translated as CASSLGSGTGGSGTEAFF.

The V call is TRBV6-6, the J call TRBJ2-3; D is unresolved. Germline V gene data show CDR1 as MNHNY and CDR2 as SVGAGI (reference sequence). Trimming pared 4 bases from V and 14 bases from J, leaving 22 bases between. The CDR3 runs to 14 residues. The CDR3 loop reads CASSSTSPTDPPYF. The CDR3 nucleotides read TGTGCCAGCAGTTCCACCTCGCCTACTGACCCTCCGTATTTT.

This clone was detected a few times. This sequence joins TRBV6-7 and TRBJ2-7; D possibly uses TRBD1 or TRBD2 (5 bases each). TRBV6-7 is sorted into the ORF group, with uncertain function. The CDR3 consists of 15 residues. The V gene lost 10 bases and the J gene lost 2 bases, with 21 bases spanning the gap. In DNA, the CDR3 is TGTGCCACCCGAAGTGGGACGGGACGAACCTACGAGCAGTACTTC. It encodes CATRSGTGRTYEQYF.

This clone appeared once. DNA of the CDR3: TGCGCCAGCAGCATCAGAAGGGACGCCGAGTCCAATGAGCAGTTCTTC. Protein sequence: CASSIRRDAESNEQFF. The V call is TRBV5-1, the J call TRBJ2-1; D may correspond to TRBD1 or TRBD2 (5 bases each). The length of the CDR3 is 16 residues. V lost 4 bases to trimming and J lost 6 bases, with 20 bases between them. CDR1 is SGHRS and CDR2 is YFSETQ in the germline V gene.